A few counts support the clone carrying this T cell receptor beta chain. This sample is part of a study of T cell repertoires in cytomegalovirus infection. TCRdb passed the reads through MiXCR, listing each CDR3 protein once. The table shows around 190,000 distinct CDR3 sequences, with approximately 15% occurring only once. The CDR3 has 12 residues. V was trimmed by 8 bases and J by 1 base, leaving 8 bases between them. CDR1 LNHNV and CDR2 YYDKDF come from the germline V gene (reference sequence). The chain couples TRBV15 to TRBJ1-1; D is uncertain. This sequence was found in a human donor in good health (CMV status not recorded). Some clones in this sample may be carry-over from other donors' samples. The sequencing sample was made of PBMCs. The CDR3 nucleotides read TGTGCCACCGGCTTGAGGAACACTGAAGCTTTCTTT. As protein: CATGLRNTEAFF.